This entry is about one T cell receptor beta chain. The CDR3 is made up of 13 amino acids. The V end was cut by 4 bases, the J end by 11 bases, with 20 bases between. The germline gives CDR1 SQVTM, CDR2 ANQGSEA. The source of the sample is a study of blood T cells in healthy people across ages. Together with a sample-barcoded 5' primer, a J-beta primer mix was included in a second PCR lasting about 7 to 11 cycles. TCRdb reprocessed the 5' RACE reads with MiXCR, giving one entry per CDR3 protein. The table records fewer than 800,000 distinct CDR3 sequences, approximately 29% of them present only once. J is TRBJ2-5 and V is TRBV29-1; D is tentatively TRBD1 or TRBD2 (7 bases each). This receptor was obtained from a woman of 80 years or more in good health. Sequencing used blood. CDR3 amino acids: CSVGQGGYNEQYF. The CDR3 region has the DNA TGCAGCGTTGGGCAGGGGGGGTACAATGAGCAGTACTTC.